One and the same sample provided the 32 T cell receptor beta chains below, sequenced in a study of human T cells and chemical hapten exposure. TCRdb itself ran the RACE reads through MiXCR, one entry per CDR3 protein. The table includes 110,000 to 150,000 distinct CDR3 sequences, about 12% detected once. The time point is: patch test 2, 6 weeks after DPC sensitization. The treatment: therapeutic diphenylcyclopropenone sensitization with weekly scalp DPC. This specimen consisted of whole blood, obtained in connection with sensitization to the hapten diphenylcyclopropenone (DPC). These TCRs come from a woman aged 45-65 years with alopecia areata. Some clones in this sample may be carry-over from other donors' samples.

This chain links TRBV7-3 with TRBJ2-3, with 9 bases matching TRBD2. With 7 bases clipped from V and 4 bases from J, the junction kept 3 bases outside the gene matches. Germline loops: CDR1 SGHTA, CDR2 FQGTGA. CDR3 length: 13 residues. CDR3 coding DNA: TGTGCCAGCACCGCGGGAGGGGCAGATACGCAGTATTTT. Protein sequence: CASTAGGADTQYF.

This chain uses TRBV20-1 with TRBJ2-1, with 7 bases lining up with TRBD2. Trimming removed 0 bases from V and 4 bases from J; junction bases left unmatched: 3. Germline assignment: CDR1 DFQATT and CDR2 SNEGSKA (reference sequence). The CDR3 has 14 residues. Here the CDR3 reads CSARDSGWYNEQFF. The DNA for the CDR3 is TGCAGTGCTAGAGATAGCGGGTGGTACAATGAGCAGTTCTTC.

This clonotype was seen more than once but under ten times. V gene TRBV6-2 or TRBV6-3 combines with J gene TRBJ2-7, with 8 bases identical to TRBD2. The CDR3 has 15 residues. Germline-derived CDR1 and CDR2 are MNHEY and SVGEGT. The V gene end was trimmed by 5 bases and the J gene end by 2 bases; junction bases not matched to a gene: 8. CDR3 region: CASSQPGLAAYEQYF. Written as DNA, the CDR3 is TGTGCCAGCAGTCAACCCGGACTAGCAGCCTACGAGCAGTACTTC.

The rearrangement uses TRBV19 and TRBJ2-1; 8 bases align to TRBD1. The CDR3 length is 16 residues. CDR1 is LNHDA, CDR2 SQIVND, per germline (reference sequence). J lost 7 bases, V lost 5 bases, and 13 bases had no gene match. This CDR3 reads CASSPQDRAPVNEQFF. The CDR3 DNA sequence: TGTGCCAGTAGTCCCCAGGACAGGGCTCCTGTGAATGAGCAGTTCTTC.

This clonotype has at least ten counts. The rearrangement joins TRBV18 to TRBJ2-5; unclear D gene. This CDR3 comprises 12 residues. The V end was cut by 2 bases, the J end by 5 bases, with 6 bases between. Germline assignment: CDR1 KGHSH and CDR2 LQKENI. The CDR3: CASSPSRETQYF. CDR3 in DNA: TGTGCCAGCTCACCATCCCGGGAGACCCAGTACTTC.

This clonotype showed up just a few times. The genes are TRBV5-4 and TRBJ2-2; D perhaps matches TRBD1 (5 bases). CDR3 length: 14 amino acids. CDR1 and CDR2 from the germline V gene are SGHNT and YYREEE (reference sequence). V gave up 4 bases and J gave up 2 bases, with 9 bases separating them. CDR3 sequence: CASSRRGNTGELFF. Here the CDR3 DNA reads TGTGCCAGCAGCAGAAGGGGTAACACCGGGGAGCTGTTTTTT.

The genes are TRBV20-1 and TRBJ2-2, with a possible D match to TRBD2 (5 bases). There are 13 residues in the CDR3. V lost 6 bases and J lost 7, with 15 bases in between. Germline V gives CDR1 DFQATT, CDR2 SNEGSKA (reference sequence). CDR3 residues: CSAQSPAGGELFF. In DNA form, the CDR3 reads TGCAGTGCCCAGTCTCCGGCGGGCGGGGAGCTGTTTTTT.

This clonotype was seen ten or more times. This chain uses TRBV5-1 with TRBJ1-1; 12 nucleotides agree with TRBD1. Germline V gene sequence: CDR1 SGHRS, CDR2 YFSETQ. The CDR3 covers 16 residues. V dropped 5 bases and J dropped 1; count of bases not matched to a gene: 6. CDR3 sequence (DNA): TGCGCCAGCAGGACCGGGACAGGGGGCCCGAACACTGAAGCTTTCTTT. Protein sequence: CASRTGTGGPNTEAFF.

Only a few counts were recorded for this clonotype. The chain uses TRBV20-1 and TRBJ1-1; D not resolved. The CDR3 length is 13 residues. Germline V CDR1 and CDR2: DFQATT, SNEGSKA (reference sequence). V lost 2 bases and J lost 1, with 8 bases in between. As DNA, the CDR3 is TGCAGTGCTAGAAAGGACCCGAACACTGAAGCTTTCTTT. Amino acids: CSARKDPNTEAFF.

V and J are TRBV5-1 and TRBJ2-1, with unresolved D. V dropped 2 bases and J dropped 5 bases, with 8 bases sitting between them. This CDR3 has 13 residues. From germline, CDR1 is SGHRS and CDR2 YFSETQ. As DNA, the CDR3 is TGCGCCAGCAGCTTCGCAGGTAACAATGAGCAGTTCTTC. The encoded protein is CASSFAGNNEQFF.

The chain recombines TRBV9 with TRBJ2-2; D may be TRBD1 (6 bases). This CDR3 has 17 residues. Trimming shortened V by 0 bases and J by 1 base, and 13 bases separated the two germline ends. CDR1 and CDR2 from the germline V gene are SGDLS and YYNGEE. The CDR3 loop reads CASSVVLGGENTGELFF. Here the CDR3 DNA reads TGTGCCAGCAGCGTAGTCTTAGGGGGAGAGAACACCGGGGAGCTGTTTTTT.

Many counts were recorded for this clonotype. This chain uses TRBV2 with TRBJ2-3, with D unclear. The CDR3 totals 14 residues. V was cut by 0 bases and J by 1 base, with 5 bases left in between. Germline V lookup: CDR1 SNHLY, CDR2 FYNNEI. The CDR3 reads CASSEAPGTDTQYF. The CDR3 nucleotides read TGTGCCAGCAGTGAAGCGCCCGGCACAGATACGCAGTATTTT.

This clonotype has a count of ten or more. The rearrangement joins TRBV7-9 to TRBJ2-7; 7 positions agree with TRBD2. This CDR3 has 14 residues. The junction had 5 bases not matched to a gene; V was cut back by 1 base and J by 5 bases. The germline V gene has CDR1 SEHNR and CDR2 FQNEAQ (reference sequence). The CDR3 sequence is CASSLGAGADEQYF. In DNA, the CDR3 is TGTGCCAGCAGCTTAGGGGCGGGAGCGGACGAGCAGTACTTC.

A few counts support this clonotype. Written as DNA, the CDR3 is TGTGCCAGCAGCCCAGGACAGGGCCTCGAGCAGTACTTC. Encoded protein: CASSPGQGLEQYF. V is TRBV7-2 and J is TRBJ2-7; 8 nucleotides line up with TRBD1. V shed 5 bases and J 6 bases; nucleotides not matched to a gene: 6. The germline CDR1 and CDR2 sequences are SGHTA and FQGNSA. CDR3 size: 13 residues. Full variable domain (rest looked up from reference TRBV7-2 and TRBJ2-7): GAGVSQSPSNKVTEKGKDVELRCDPISGHTALYWYRQSLGQGLEFLIYFQGNSAPDKSGLPSDRFSAERTGGSVSTLTIQRTQQEDSAVYLCASSPGQGLEQYFGPGTRLTVT.

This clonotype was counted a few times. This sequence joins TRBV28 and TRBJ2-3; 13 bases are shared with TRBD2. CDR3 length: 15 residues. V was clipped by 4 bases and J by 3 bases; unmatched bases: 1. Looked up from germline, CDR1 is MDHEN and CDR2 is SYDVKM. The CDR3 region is CASSSGLAGTDTQYF. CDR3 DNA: TGTGCCAGCAGTTCGGGACTAGCGGGAACAGATACGCAGTATTTT.

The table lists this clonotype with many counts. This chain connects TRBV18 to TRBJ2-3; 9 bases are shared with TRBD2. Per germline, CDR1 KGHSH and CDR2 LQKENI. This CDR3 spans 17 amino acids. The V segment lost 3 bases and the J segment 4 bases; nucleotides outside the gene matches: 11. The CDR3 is CASSPNSGRGGADTQYF. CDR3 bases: TGTGCCAGCTCACCGAATAGCGGGAGAGGAGGGGCAGATACGCAGTATTTT.

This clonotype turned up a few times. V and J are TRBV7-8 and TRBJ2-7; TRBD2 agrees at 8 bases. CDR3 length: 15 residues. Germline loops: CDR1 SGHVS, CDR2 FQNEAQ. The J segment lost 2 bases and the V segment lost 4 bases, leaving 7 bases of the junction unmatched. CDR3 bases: TGTGCCAGCAGCTCCCCAAGCGGGAGCGCCTACGAGCAGTACTTC. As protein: CASSSPSGSAYEQYF.

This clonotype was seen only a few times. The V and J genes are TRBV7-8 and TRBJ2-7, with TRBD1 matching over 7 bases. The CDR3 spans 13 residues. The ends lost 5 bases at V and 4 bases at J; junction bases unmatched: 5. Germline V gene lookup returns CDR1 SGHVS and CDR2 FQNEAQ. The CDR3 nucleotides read TGTGCCAGCAGCCGAGGGGGCAAGTACGAGCAGTACTTC. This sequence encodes CASSRGGKYEQYF.

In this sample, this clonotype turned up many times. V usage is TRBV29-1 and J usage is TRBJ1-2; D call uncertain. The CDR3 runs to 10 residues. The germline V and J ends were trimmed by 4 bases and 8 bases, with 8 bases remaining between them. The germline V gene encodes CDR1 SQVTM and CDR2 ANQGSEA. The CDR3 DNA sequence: TGCAGCGTTGCTGGAGGGGGCTACACCTTC. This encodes CSVAGGGYTF.

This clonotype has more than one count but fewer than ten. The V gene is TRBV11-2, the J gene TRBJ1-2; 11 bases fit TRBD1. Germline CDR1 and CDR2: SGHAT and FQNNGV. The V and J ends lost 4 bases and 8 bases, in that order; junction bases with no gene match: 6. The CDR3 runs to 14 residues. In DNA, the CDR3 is TGTGCCAGCAGCTCGGACAGGGGGCTCGAAGGCTACACCTTC. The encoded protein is CASSSDRGLEGYTF.

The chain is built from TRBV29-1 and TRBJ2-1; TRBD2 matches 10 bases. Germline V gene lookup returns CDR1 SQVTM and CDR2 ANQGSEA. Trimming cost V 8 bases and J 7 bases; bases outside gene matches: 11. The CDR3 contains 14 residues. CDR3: CSSQGSGGANEQFF. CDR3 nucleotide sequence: TGCAGCTCTCAAGGAAGCGGGGGGGCAAATGAGCAGTTCTTC.

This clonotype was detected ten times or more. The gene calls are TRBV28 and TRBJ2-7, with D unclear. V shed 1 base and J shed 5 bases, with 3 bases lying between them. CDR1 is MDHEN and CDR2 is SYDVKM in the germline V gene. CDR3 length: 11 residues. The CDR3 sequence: CASSLLNEQYF. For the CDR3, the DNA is TGTGCCAGCAGTTTATTGAACGAGCAGTACTTC.

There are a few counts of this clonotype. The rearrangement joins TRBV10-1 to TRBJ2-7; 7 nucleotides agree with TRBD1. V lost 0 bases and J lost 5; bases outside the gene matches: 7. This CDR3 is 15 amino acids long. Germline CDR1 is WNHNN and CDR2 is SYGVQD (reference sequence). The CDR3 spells CASSESISGGDEQYF. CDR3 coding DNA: TGCGCCAGCAGTGAGTCGATTTCAGGGGGAGACGAGCAGTACTTC.

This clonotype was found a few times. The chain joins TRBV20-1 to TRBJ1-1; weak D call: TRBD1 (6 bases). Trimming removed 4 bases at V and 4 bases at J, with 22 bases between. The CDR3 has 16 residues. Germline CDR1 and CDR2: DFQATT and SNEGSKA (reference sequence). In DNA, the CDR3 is TGCAGTGCTACCCAAGCTGAGGGGGGGCGTGGCACTGAAGCTTTCTTT. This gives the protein CSATQAEGGRGTEAFF.

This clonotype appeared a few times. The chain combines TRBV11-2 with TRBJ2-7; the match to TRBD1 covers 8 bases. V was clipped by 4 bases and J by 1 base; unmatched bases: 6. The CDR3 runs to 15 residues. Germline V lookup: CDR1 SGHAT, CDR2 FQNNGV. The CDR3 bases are TGTGCCAGCAGCTCCGACAGGGGAGTTTCCTACGAGCAGTACTTC. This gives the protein CASSSDRGVSYEQYF.

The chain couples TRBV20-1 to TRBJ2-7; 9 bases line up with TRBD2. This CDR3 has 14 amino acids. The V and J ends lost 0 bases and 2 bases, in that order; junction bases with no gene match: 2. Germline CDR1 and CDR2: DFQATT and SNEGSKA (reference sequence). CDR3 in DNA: TGCAGTGCTAGAGAGACTAGCGGCGCCTACGAGCAGTACTTC. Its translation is CSARETSGAYEQYF.

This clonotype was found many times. The chain's CDR3 is CASSYHPGTSGTQETQYF. The CDR3 DNA is TGTGCCAGCAGTTACCATCCCGGGACTAGCGGTACCCAAGAGACCCAGTACTTC. The rearrangement joins TRBV6-5 to TRBJ2-5, with TRBD2 matching over 11 bases. The V and J ends lost 2 bases and 1 base, in that order; junction bases with no gene match: 9. This CDR3 spans 18 amino acids. The V gene's germline CDR1 is MNHEY and CDR2 SVGAGI.

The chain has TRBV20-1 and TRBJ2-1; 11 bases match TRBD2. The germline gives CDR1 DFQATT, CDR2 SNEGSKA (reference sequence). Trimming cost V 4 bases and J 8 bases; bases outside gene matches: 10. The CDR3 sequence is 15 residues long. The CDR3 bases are TGCAGTGCTACCTCCTCGGGGACTAGCGGCTATGAGCAGTTCTTC. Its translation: CSATSSGTSGYEQFF.

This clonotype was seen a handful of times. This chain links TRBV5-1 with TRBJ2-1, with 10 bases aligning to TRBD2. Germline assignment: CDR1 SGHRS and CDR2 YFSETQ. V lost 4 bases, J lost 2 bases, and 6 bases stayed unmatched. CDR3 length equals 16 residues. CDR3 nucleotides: TGCGCCAGCAGCATTCCGGGACTAGCGCCCTACAATGAGCAGTTCTTC. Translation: CASSIPGLAPYNEQFF.

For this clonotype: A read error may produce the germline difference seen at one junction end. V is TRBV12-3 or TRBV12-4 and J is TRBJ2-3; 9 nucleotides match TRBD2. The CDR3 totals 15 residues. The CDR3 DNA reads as TGTGCCAGCAGGTTAGCGGGAGTGGTCACAGATACGCAGTATTTT. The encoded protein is CASRLAGVVTDTQYF.

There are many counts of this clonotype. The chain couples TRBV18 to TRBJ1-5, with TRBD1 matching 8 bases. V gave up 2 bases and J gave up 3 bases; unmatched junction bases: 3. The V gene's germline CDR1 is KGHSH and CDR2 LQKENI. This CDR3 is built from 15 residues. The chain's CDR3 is CASSPNRGNNQPQHF. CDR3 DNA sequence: TGTGCCAGCTCACCAAACAGGGGGAACAATCAGCCCCAGCATTTT.

Here the CDR3 reads CASSLSRRILAHEQYF. DNA for the CDR3: TGTGCCAGCAGTTTATCACGACGGATTCTAGCCCACGAGCAGTACTTC. V and J are TRBV28 and TRBJ2-7; possibly TRBD2 for D (5 bases). Per the germline V gene, CDR1 is MDHEN and CDR2 is SYDVKM. The CDR3 length is 16 residues. The ends were cut back, 1 base at V and 5 bases at J, with 18 bases in the middle.